The 32 T cell receptor beta chains below all came from one sample that was sequenced in a study of T cell responses to AZD1222 COVID-19 vaccine. This table comes from immunoSEQ multiplex PCR, and its TCRdb copy is limited to in-frame clones, with some not included. The sample records about 120,000 clones, 91% being singletons. Here the sequenced sample was peripheral blood, taken on day 0 of AZD1222 vaccination. These receptors were collected from an adult in good health.

V usage is TRBV10-3 and J usage is TRBJ1-1; D remains unclear. Trimming shortened V by 0 bases and J by 3 bases, and 11 bases separated the two germline ends. Germline CDR1 ENHRY, CDR2 SYGVKD. This CDR3 is built from 15 residues. The chain's CDR3 is CAISESILKDTEAFF. CDR3 DNA sequence: TGTGCCATCAGTGAGTCGATCCTGAAGGACACTGAAGCTTTCTTT.

This rearrangement joins TRBV29-1 to TRBJ1-2; D is uncertain. This CDR3 is 11 amino acids long. Germline loops: CDR1 SQVTM, CDR2 ANQGSEA. V dropped 3 bases and J dropped 6 bases, with 8 bases sitting between them. CDR3 nucleotide sequence: TGCAGCGTTGATTGGTACGATGGCTACACCTTC. Residues: CSVDWYDGYTF.

This clone was seen a handful of times. V gene TRBV7-2 combines with J gene TRBJ2-6; D tentatively reads TRBD1 or TRBD2 (5 bases each). Germline V gene lookup returns CDR1 SGHTA and CDR2 FQGNSA. The CDR3 is 19 residues long. The germline V and J ends were trimmed by 5 bases and 2 bases, with 22 bases remaining between them. The CDR3 sequence is CASSRRSGTYVTGANVLTF. The CDR3 DNA is TGTGCCAGCAGCCGCCGTTCCGGGACCTACGTTACTGGGGCCAACGTCCTGACTTTC. The full variable domain, completed using reference TRBV7-2 and TRBJ2-6, is GAGVSQSPSNKVTEKGKDVELRCDPISGHTALYWYRQSLGQGLEFLIYFQGNSAPDKSGLPSDRFSAERTGGSVSTLTIQRTQQEDSAVYLCASSRRSGTYVTGANVLTFGAGSRLTVL.

J is TRBJ1-1 and V is TRBV12-3 or TRBV12-4; TRBD1 might be the D (5 bases). The CDR3 runs to 13 residues. V was trimmed by 3 bases and J by 4 bases, leaving 9 bases between them. CDR3 loop: CASSFGQGTEAFF. CDR3 nucleotides: TGTGCCAGCAGTTTTGGGCAGGGCACTGAAGCTTTCTTT.

This chain uses TRBV27 with TRBJ2-7; D perhaps matches TRBD2 (5 bases). With 7 bases removed from V and 4 bases from J, the gap between germline ends came to 20 bases. The CDR3 contains 15 residues. Germline V lookup: CDR1 MNHEY, CDR2 SMNVEV (reference sequence). This CDR3 reads CASTPLRAGGYEQYF. The CDR3 nucleotides read TGTGCCAGCACCCCTCTCCGGGCAGGAGGATACGAGCAGTACTTC.

J is TRBJ1-4 and V is TRBV24-1; TRBD1 matches at 7 bases. CDR1 is KGHDR, CDR2 SFDVKD, per germline. The CDR3 length is 15 residues. The junction had 14 bases not matched to a gene; V was cut back by 9 bases and J by 8 bases. The CDR3 spells CATAGTDEGSEKLFF. The CDR3 DNA is TGTGCCACCGCCGGGACAGACGAAGGATCCGAAAAACTGTTTTTT.

The gene calls are TRBV19 and TRBJ2-1; D is perhaps TRBD1 (6 bases). Germline CDR1 is LNHDA and CDR2 is SQIVND (reference sequence). This CDR3 comprises 14 residues. The V end was cut by 8 bases, the J end by 3 bases, with 14 bases between. The CDR3 nucleotides read TGTGCCAGTGTCGGACAGAAGAACTACAATGAGCAGTTCTTC. Protein: CASVGQKNYNEQFF.

The J gene is TRBJ1-3, the V gene TRBV30; D is unresolved. Germline V gene data show CDR1 as GTSNPN and CDR2 as SVGIG (reference sequence). With 5 bases removed from V and 4 bases from J, the gap between germline ends came to 12 bases. The CDR3 extends over 13 amino acids. The CDR3 nucleotides are TGTGCCTGGGACGTAGTGACAGGAAACACCATATATTTT. Translation: CAWDVVTGNTIYF.

This clone was found once. The chain links TRBV30 to TRBJ1-3; possible D gene TRBD1, 5 bases. The CDR3 runs 17 residues. In germline, CDR1 is GTSNPN, CDR2 SVGIG (reference sequence). The ends were cut back, 5 bases at V and 0 bases at J, with 20 bases in the middle. The CDR3 protein is CAWGPRRVVDSGNTIYF. In DNA form, the CDR3 reads TGTGCCTGGGGGCCCCGCAGGGTTGTAGACTCTGGAAACACCATATATTTT.

A few counts support this clone. This chain connects TRBV7-9 to TRBJ2-1; D ambiguous. In germline, CDR1 is SEHNR, CDR2 FQNEAQ (reference sequence). The CDR3 sequence is 11 residues long. V gave up 1 base and J gave up 9 bases, with 4 bases separating them. The CDR3 sequence: CASSLGPEQFF. The CDR3 nucleotides read TGTGCCAGCAGCTTAGGTCCTGAGCAGTTCTTC.

This clone has only one observation. V usage is TRBV15 and J usage is TRBJ2-7, with 8 positions matching TRBD1. The J segment lost 9 bases and the V segment lost 1 base, leaving 11 bases of the junction unmatched. The CDR3 has 15 amino acids. Germline CDR1 reads LNHNV; CDR2 reads YYDKDF (reference sequence). The CDR3 is CATSRAGSDRVRQYF. The CDR3 bases are TGTGCCACCAGCAGAGCAGGCTCGGACAGGGTAAGGCAGTACTTC.

Only one count was recorded for this clone. This rearrangement joins TRBV6-5 to TRBJ1-2; D is possibly TRBD1 (6 bases). The V gene's germline CDR1 is MNHEY and CDR2 SVGAGI. V lost 6 bases to trimming and J lost 2 bases, with 13 bases between them. The CDR3 spans 14 residues. CDR3 in DNA: TGTGCCAGCAGGACAGGCTCGCCAAACTATGGCTACACCTTC. It codes for CASRTGSPNYGYTF.

CDR3: CASSLPGNTIYF. CDR3 sequence (DNA): TGTGCCAGCAGCCTTCCGGGAAACACCATATATTTT. V and J are TRBV6-5 and TRBJ1-3, with D unresolved. Trimming shortened V by 6 bases and J by 4 bases, and 7 bases separated the two germline ends. Per the germline V gene, CDR1 is MNHEY and CDR2 is SVGAGI. The length of the CDR3 is 12 residues.

The chain is built from TRBV7-8 and TRBJ1-2; perhaps TRBD1 as D (5 bases). The CDR3 spans 15 residues. Germline assignment: CDR1 SGHVS and CDR2 FQNEAQ. V was trimmed by 1 base and J by 3 bases, leaving 12 bases between them. The CDR3 DNA sequence: TGTGCCAGCAGCTTAGGACAGCCAGAGGACTATGGCTACACCTTC. It is translated as CASSLGQPEDYGYTF.

The chain recombines TRBV7-2 with TRBJ1-5, with TRBD1 identical over 7 bases. V was clipped by 5 bases and J by 7 bases; unmatched bases: 8. The CDR3 runs to 14 residues. Germline CDR1 and CDR2: SGHTA and FQGNSA. CDR3 protein: CASSQGQSGQPQHF. The DNA for the CDR3 is TGTGCCAGCAGCCAGGGACAGTCGGGGCAGCCCCAGCATTTT.

The genes are TRBV2 and TRBJ1-4; D remains ambiguous. V dropped 5 bases and J dropped 8 bases, with 18 bases sitting between them. The length of the CDR3 is 15 residues. The germline V gene encodes CDR1 SNHLY and CDR2 FYNNEI. The CDR3 region has the DNA TGTGCCAGCAGTCCCACAAGGGTTGGGGAGGAAAAACTGTTTTTT. It translates to CASSPTRVGEEKLFF.

The V and J genes are TRBV18 and TRBJ2-4; D is uncertain. This CDR3 is built from 15 residues. Germline V gene lookup returns CDR1 KGHSH and CDR2 LQKENI. V shed 2 bases and J shed 8 bases, with 16 bases lying between them. The CDR3 reads CASSPSTGSEDIQYF. CDR3 coding DNA: TGTGCCAGCTCACCAAGCACCGGGTCTGAGGACATTCAGTACTTC.

V gene TRBV28 combines with J gene TRBJ1-1, with TRBD1 matching 7 bases. Germline CDR1 and CDR2: MDHEN and SYDVKM. Unmatched junction bases numbered 3, after V lost 2 bases and J lost 0 bases. This CDR3 comprises 15 residues. CDR3 sequence reads: CASSLVDRVNTEAFF. The CDR3 DNA follows: TGTGCCAGCAGTTTAGTCGACAGGGTGAACACTGAAGCTTTCTTT.

This sequence joins TRBV11-2 and TRBJ1-2; a weak D match, TRBD1 (5 bases). Trimming removed 3 bases from V and 5 bases from J, with 7 bases in between. Germline CDR1 reads SGHAT; CDR2 reads FQNNGV. This CDR3 has 12 amino acids. CDR3 nucleotides: TGTGCCAGCAGCTTGGGGGGATATGGCTACACCTTC. Its translation is CASSLGGYGYTF.

In its sample, this clone was seen a few times. The gene calls are TRBV5-1 and TRBJ2-2, with D tentatively TRBD1 or TRBD2 (5 bases each). CDR1 and CDR2 (germline): SGHRS, YFSETQ. V shed 9 bases and J shed 4 bases, with 16 bases lying between them. The CDR3 runs 14 residues. The CDR3 DNA sequence: TGCGCCAAGCCCGGGGCCCGGGCCACCGGGGAGCTGTTTTTT. The encoded protein is CAKPGARATGELFF.

This clone was counted a single time. This same CDR3 is encoded by further DNA sequences in the sample. The chain employs TRBV12-3 or TRBV12-4 and TRBJ1-3; D call uncertain. This CDR3 contains 12 residues. Trimming removed 3 bases from V and 4 bases from J, with 4 bases in between. CDR3 nucleotides: TGTGCCAGCAGTTTGAGCGGAAACACCATATATTTT. It yields the protein CASSLSGNTIYF.

The chain couples TRBV5-4 to TRBJ1-2; the D is unclear. This CDR3 has 13 amino acids. Germline lookup yields CDR1 SGHNT and CDR2 YYREEE (reference sequence). V was clipped by 7 bases and J by 0 bases, with 10 bases between them. This CDR3 reads CASSQATNYGYTF. The CDR3 DNA is TGTGCCAGCTCTCAGGCCACTAACTATGGCTACACCTTC.

The chain has TRBV18 and TRBJ1-5; maybe TRBD1 (5 bases). Trimming cost V 1 base and J 3 bases, with 7 bases left between them. The CDR3 extends over 14 amino acids. Germline V lookup: CDR1 KGHSH, CDR2 LQKENI. CDR3 sequence reads: CASSPQGLNQPQHF. The DNA for the CDR3 is TGTGCCAGCTCACCACAGGGACTCAATCAGCCCCAGCATTTT.

The chain uses TRBV5-6 and TRBJ1-2; 8 positions agree with TRBD1. Germline CDR1 SGHDT, CDR2 YYEEEE. This CDR3 region has 13 residues. The V segment lost 4 bases and the J segment 7 bases; nucleotides outside the gene matches: 6. The CDR3 reads CASSPTGTGGYTF. DNA for the CDR3: TGTGCCAGCAGCCCCACGGGGACAGGTGGCTACACCTTC.

This clone was seen once. This chain joins TRBV5-4 and TRBJ1-1; TRBD1 agrees at 9 bases. J was trimmed by 4 bases and V by 4 bases; bases with no gene match: 5. CDR1 and CDR2 from the germline V gene are SGHNT and YYREEE (reference sequence). This CDR3 has 14 residues. The CDR3 is CASSTEQGATEAFF. The CDR3 DNA follows: TGTGCCAGCAGCACCGAACAGGGGGCCACTGAAGCTTTCTTT. Full variable domain (missing parts from reference TRBV5-4 and TRBJ1-1): ETGVTQSPTHLIKTRGQQVTLRCSSQSGHNTVSWYQQALGQGPQFIFQYYREEENGRGNFPPRFSGLQFPNYSSELNVNALELDDSALYLCASSTEQGATEAFFGQGTRLTVV.

The chain couples TRBV9 to TRBJ2-6, with 8 bases identical to TRBD2. The CDR3 is made up of 16 amino acids. Trimming took 4 bases from V and 3 from J; bases not matched to a gene: 6. The germline CDR1 and CDR2 sequences are SGDLS and YYNGEE. CDR3 nucleotide sequence: TGTGCCAGCAGCCCCGGGGGGGGCAGTGGGGCCAACGTCCTGACTTTC. Protein: CASSPGGGSGANVLTF.

The gene calls are TRBV6-5 and TRBJ1-1; TRBD1 matches 11 bases. V was clipped by 1 base and J by 4 bases; unmatched bases: 2. The germline V gene encodes CDR1 MNHEY and CDR2 SVGAGI. This CDR3 has 15 amino acids. The CDR3 spells CASSYFGTGGTEAFF. Written as DNA, the CDR3 is TGTGCCAGCAGTTACTTCGGGACAGGGGGCACTGAAGCTTTCTTT.

V is TRBV9 and J is TRBJ2-7; 10 bases align to TRBD2. After removal of 3 bases from V and 3 bases from J, the junction contained 6 bases not matched to a gene. The CDR3 loop spans 15 amino acids. Per germline, CDR1 SGDLS and CDR2 YYNGEE. CDR3 loop: CASSAGTSEYYEQYF. In DNA form, the CDR3 reads TGTGCCAGCAGCGCCGGGACTAGCGAATACTACGAGCAGTACTTC.

On this clone: The germline gene is not matched at one end of the junction; a read error may be the cause. The chain combines TRBV7-7 with TRBJ2-2; 8 bases match TRBD1. Per the germline V gene, CDR1 is SSHAT and CDR2 is FNYEAQ (reference sequence). The CDR3 spans 13 residues. DNA of the CDR3: TGTGCTAGCAGCTCGGACAGGGACGGGGAGCTGTTTTTT. This gives the protein CASSSDRDGELFF.

About this clone: The junction differs from germline at one of its ends, possibly a read error. The chain uses TRBV11-2 and TRBJ2-2; no firm D call. CDR1 and CDR2 (germline): SGHAT, FQNNGV. The CDR3 is 15 amino acids. CDR3 DNA sequence: TGTGCCAGCAGCTTGGTTTGGAGTAACAACGGGGAGCTGTTTTTT. It translates to CASSLVWSNNGELFF.

This chain uses TRBV18 with TRBJ2-7, with D uncertain. The CDR3 contains 13 residues. V was shortened by 3 bases and J by 3 bases, with 9 bases between the two germline ends. Germline loops: CDR1 KGHSH, CDR2 LQKENI. CDR3 DNA sequence: TGTGCCAGCTCACCCCTGGCAGGCTACGAGCAGTACTTC. Translating gives CASSPLAGYEQYF.

This clone was found a few times. This chain links TRBV10-3 with TRBJ1-5; D is unclear. Germline CDR1 and CDR2: ENHRY and SYGVKD. CDR3 length: 17 residues. V gave up 0 bases and J gave up 1 base, with 13 bases separating them. As DNA, the CDR3 is TGTGCCATCAGTGAGTCGAGAGGCGCTGGGAGCAATCAGCCCCAGCATTTT. Translation: CAISESRGAGSNQPQHF.